The 32 T cell receptor beta chains reported below all come from one sample, sequenced in a study of blood T cells in healthy people across ages (dated by TCRdb to the mid-2010s). The library was prepared using 5' RACE. The sequencing machine was an Illumina HiSeq 2500. A second PCR of roughly 7 to 12 cycles was run with a J-beta primer mix and a sample-barcoded 5' primer. TCRdb reanalyzed the raw reads on its own, using fastp at Q25 for trimming and MiXCR for clone calling, and kept in-frame beta chains. Rows with one shared CDR3 protein collapse into an entry with the most common genes and DNA. For this sample the table gives hundreds of thousands of distinct CDR3 sequences, of which approximately 25% were detected only once. 9.4% of the sample is held by the ten biggest clonotypes. These data were also filed under a second study, of T cells of mothers and their children.

Sequenced input: blood. All receptors derive from a boy between 10 and 17 years old in good health.

This clonotype was seen only a few times. This chain connects TRBV28 to TRBJ2-1; 7 bases agree with TRBD1. The V gene end was trimmed by 6 bases and the J gene end by 6 bases; junction bases not matched to a gene: 8. The germline V gene has CDR1 MDHEN and CDR2 SYDVKM. The CDR3 sequence is 14 residues long. This CDR3 reads CASRPGQLLNEQFF. The CDR3 DNA reads TGTGCCAGCAGACCGGGACAGCTTCTCAATGAGCAGTTCTTC.

This clonotype was seen only a few times. The chain combines TRBV5-1 with TRBJ2-3; D remains ambiguous. V shed 4 bases and J shed 3 bases, with 12 bases lying between them. The CDR3 length is 14 residues. CDR1 is SGHRS and CDR2 is YFSETQ in the germline V gene. The CDR3 bases are TGCGCCAGCAGCCCCGCTGTTGCAACAGATACGCAGTATTTT. Protein: CASSPAVATDTQYF.

The rearrangement uses TRBV7-2 and TRBJ2-3, with 8 nucleotides matching TRBD1. Per the germline V gene, CDR1 is SGHTA and CDR2 is FQGNSA. This CDR3 region has 14 residues. Trimming removed 4 bases from V and 4 bases from J; junction bases left unmatched: 4. CDR3 in amino acids: CASSSPTGADTQYF. CDR3 sequence (DNA): TGTGCCAGCAGCTCCCCGACAGGGGCAGATACGCAGTATTTT.

This sequence joins TRBV3-1 and TRBJ1-2; D call uncertain. The CDR3 covers 13 residues. Germline lookup yields CDR1 LGHDT and CDR2 YNNKEL (reference sequence). V was shortened by 4 bases and J by 3 bases, with 9 bases between the two germline ends. The CDR3 reads CASSRSADYGYTF. Here the CDR3 DNA reads TGTGCCAGCAGCCGGTCGGCTGACTATGGCTACACCTTC.

The rearrangement links TRBV27 to TRBJ2-1; D is tentatively TRBD1 or TRBD2 (5 bases each). Germline CDR1 and CDR2: MNHEY and SMNVEV (reference sequence). This CDR3 is built from 15 residues. Trimming shortened V by 7 bases and J by 7 bases, and 20 bases separated the two germline ends. The chain's CDR3 is CASTYSGADHNEQFF. For the CDR3, the DNA is TGTGCCAGCACTTATTCCGGGGCAGACCATAATGAGCAGTTCTTC.

This clonotype occurred a few times. The chain recombines TRBV5-1 with TRBJ2-1; the D call may be TRBD1 or TRBD2 (5 bases each). The CDR3 runs to 16 residues. Germline V gene lookup returns CDR1 SGHRS and CDR2 YFSETQ. Trimming took off 0 bases at V and 10 bases at J, with 20 bases between the two ends. The CDR3, as DNA: TGCGCCAGCAGCTTGGCTGGGACCTCGAGGTTTTCGGAGCAGTTCTTC. Translating it yields CASSLAGTSRFSEQFF. Full variable domain (rest looked up from reference TRBV5-1 and TRBJ2-1): KAGVTQTPRYLIKTRGQQVTLSCSPISGHRSVSWYQQTPGQGLQFLFEYFSETQRNKGNFPGRFSGRQFSNSRSEMNVSTLELGDSALYLCASSLAGTSRFSEQFFGPGTRLTVL.

This clonotype was seen ten or more times. The V and J genes are TRBV7-9 and TRBJ2-7; 7 bases agree with TRBD1. The ends lost 5 bases at V and 2 bases at J; junction bases unmatched: 3. This CDR3 is 13 amino acids long. In germline, CDR1 is SEHNR, CDR2 FQNEAQ (reference sequence). DNA for the CDR3: TGTGCCAGCAGCCCGACAGGGACCTACGAGCAGTACTTC. This translates into CASSPTGTYEQYF.

This clonotype was counted between two and nine times. V gene TRBV6-1 combines with J gene TRBJ2-5; D is perhaps TRBD2 (5 bases). Germline V gene data show CDR1 as MNHNS and CDR2 as SASEGT. Trimming removed 1 base from V and 11 bases from J, with 11 bases in between. The CDR3 consists of 12 residues. The CDR3 region has the DNA TGTGCCAGCAGTGAAGGGCGATGGGAGCAGTACTTC. This codes for CASSEGRWEQYF.

This clonotype was seen a handful of times. The rearrangement uses TRBV14 and TRBJ2-7; TRBD2 agrees at 7 bases. The germline CDR1 and CDR2 sequences are SGHDN and FVKESK. V shed 1 base and J 3 bases; nucleotides not matched to a gene: 6. The CDR3 sequence is 15 residues long. CDR3 nucleotide sequence: TGTGCCAGCAGCCAAGTACCAGCGGGAAACTACGAGCAGTACTTC. Protein product: CASSQVPAGNYEQYF.

This clonotype came up a few times. The V gene is TRBV7-9, the J gene TRBJ1-6; D gene ambiguous. Germline CDR1 reads SEHNR; CDR2 reads FQNEAQ (reference sequence). The CDR3 runs to 14 residues. The V end lost 6 bases, the J end lost 4 bases, and 10 bases lay between the germline ends. CDR3 protein: CASSPAVYNSPLHF. The CDR3 DNA reads as TGTGCCAGCAGTCCAGCGGTTTATAATTCACCCCTCCACTTT.

There are a few counts of this clonotype. This rearrangement joins TRBV20-1 to TRBJ2-3; the D is unclear. This CDR3 has 14 residues. In germline, CDR1 is DFQATT, CDR2 SNEGSKA (reference sequence). CDR3 nucleotide sequence: TGCAGGTCGGGTAGTCGATACCCCACAGATACGCAGTATTTT. Translated, it gives CRSGSRYPTDTQYF.

The chain has TRBV7-8 and TRBJ2-1; tentative D call: TRBD1 (5 bases). Trimming took 5 bases from V and 2 from J, leaving 16 bases between them. Germline CDR1 is SGHVS and CDR2 is FQNEAQ. CDR3 size: 16 residues. CDR3 sequence: CASSLSRVPTYNEQFF. CDR3 DNA: TGTGCCAGCAGCCTAAGCAGGGTCCCTACCTACAATGAGCAGTTCTTC.

The rearrangement joins TRBV5-6 to TRBJ2-5; D call uncertain. V lost 1 base and J lost 5, with 15 bases in between. Per germline, CDR1 SGHDT and CDR2 YYEEEE. This CDR3 has 15 residues. CDR3 DNA sequence: TGTGCCAGCAGCTTGCCTTTCCCCCCTTGGGAGACCCAGTACTTC. Amino acids: CASSLPFPPWETQYF.

This clonotype turned up a few times. The V gene is TRBV7-2, the J gene TRBJ2-2; TRBD1 is a possible D gene (6 bases). The CDR3 extends over 16 amino acids. V was cut by 4 bases and J by 8 bases, with 20 bases left in between. Germline V CDR1 and CDR2: SGHTA, FQGNSA. CDR3 DNA sequence: TGTGCCAGCAGCTCGTCCGGGACACTTGCCAGGGGGGAGCTGTTTTTT. Translation: CASSSSGTLARGELFF.

CDR3 amino acids: CASSQLTGELFF. Here the CDR3 DNA reads TGTGCCAGCAGCCAATTAACAGGGGAACTGTTTTTT. The rearrangement joins TRBV4-2 to TRBJ1-4; 7 bases are shared with TRBD1. Germline V gene lookup returns CDR1 LGHNA and CDR2 YNFKEQ. The V and J ends lost 2 bases and 12 bases, in that order; junction bases with no gene match: 3. The CDR3 loop spans 12 amino acids.

The CDR3 sequence is CASSQDPRLERSYEQYF. The DNA of the CDR3 is TGTGCCAGCAGCCAAGATCCGAGGCTGGAGAGGTCCTACGAGCAGTACTTC. The chain has TRBV4-2 and TRBJ2-5; D not resolved. Gene TRBJ2-7 matches the end of the DNA better, so the J call may be wrong. This CDR3 is 17 amino acids long. CDR1 and CDR2 from the germline V gene are LGHNA and YNFKEQ.

Turning to this clonotype: A junction end diverges from the germline sequence, so it may reflect a read error. The rearrangement uses TRBV5-1 and TRBJ2-3; 7 nucleotides agree with TRBD2. The length of the CDR3 is 16 residues. CDR1 is SGHRS and CDR2 is YFSETQ in the germline V gene. The CDR3 DNA follows: TGCGCCAGCAGCGCATCACCGGGACTACTCACAGATGCGCAGTATTTT. Its protein product is CASSASPGLLTDAQYF.

This clonotype appeared a few times. The V gene is TRBV29-1, the J gene TRBJ2-7, with D tentatively TRBD1 (6 bases). Per the germline V gene, CDR1 is SQVTM and CDR2 is ANQGSEA. Trimming pared 6 bases from V and 7 bases from J, leaving 16 bases between. The CDR3 is 12 residues long. In DNA, the CDR3 is TGCAGCGTACCCAGGGGAGTAGGAGAGCAGTACTTC. It is translated as CSVPRGVGEQYF.

The chain employs TRBV7-8 and TRBJ2-3; TRBD2 matches at 9 bases. The V and J ends lost 6 bases and 11 bases, in that order; junction bases with no gene match: 6. Per the germline V gene, CDR1 is SGHVS and CDR2 is FQNEAQ. The CDR3 runs 12 residues. CDR3: CASRPGTSKQYF. DNA for the CDR3: TGTGCCAGCAGGCCCGGGACTAGCAAGCAGTATTTT. The whole variable domain, filled in from reference TRBV7-8 and TRBJ2-3, reads GAGVSQSPRYKVAKRGQDVALRCDPISGHVSLFWYQQALGQGPEFLTYFQNEAQLDKSGLPSDRFFAERPEGSVSTLKIQRTQQEDSAVYLCASRPGTSKQYFGPGTRLTVL.

The chain links TRBV3-1 to TRBJ2-5; TRBD1 matches at 8 bases. CDR1 is LGHDT, CDR2 YNNKEL, per germline (reference sequence). The CDR3 is made up of 17 amino acids. V lost 0 bases to trimming and J lost 4 bases; unmatched junction nucleotides: 10. CDR3 amino acids: CASSQDLGTGVRETQYF. Here the CDR3 DNA reads TGTGCCAGCAGCCAAGATCTCGGGACAGGCGTCCGAGAGACCCAGTACTTC.

J is TRBJ2-3 and V is TRBV9, with 8 positions matching TRBD2. V was pared by 3 bases and J by 2 bases, with 8 bases of the junction left unmatched. In germline, CDR1 is SGDLS, CDR2 YYNGEE. CDR3 length: 16 residues. The CDR3 region is CASSARGGEFTDTQYF. DNA of the CDR3: TGTGCCAGCAGCGCTCGGGGGGGCGAATTCACAGATACGCAGTATTTT.

The chain has TRBV3-1 and TRBJ2-5, with 11 bases aligning to TRBD2. The CDR3 consists of 14 residues. Losses at the gene ends were 1 base for V and 11 bases for J; bases not matched to a gene: 6. Per the germline V gene, CDR1 is LGHDT and CDR2 is YNNKEL (reference sequence). In DNA form, the CDR3 reads TGTGCCAGCAGCCAAGTCCCTAGCGGGGGGCCACAGTACTTC. It encodes CASSQVPSGGPQYF.

The V call is TRBV14, the J call TRBJ2-7; the D is unclear. The CDR3 has 13 residues. With 5 bases removed from V and 1 base from J, the gap between germline ends came to 9 bases. The germline CDR1 and CDR2 sequences are SGHDN and FVKESK. The CDR3 reads CASSFDPSYEQYF. In DNA, the CDR3 is TGTGCCAGCAGCTTCGACCCATCCTACGAGCAGTACTTC. Full variable domain (rest looked up from reference TRBV14 and TRBJ2-7): EAGVTQFPSHSVIEKGQTVTLRCDPISGHDNLYWYRRVMGKEIKFLLHFVKESKQDESGMPNNRFLAERTGGTYSTLKVQPAELEDSGVYFCASSFDPSYEQYFGPGTRLTVT.

This clonotype came up a few times. The rearrangement joins TRBV3-1 to TRBJ1-5; no reliable D call. Germline CDR1 and CDR2: LGHDT and YNNKEL (reference sequence). This CDR3 spans 13 amino acids. V dropped 1 base and J dropped 7 bases, with 8 bases sitting between them. The CDR3 bases are TGTGCCAGCAGCCAAGGCGGGAAGCAGCCCCAGCATTTT. As protein: CASSQGGKQPQHF.

This clonotype was recorded only once. The junction departs from the called germline gene at one end, perhaps through a read error. The V gene is TRBV12-3 or TRBV12-4, the J gene TRBJ2-7, with TRBD2 matching over 10 bases. The CDR3 length is 15 residues. In DNA, the CDR3 is TGTGCCAGCAGCTTAGAGCGGGAGGGTGAGGACGAGCAGTACTTC. It yields the protein CASSLEREGEDEQYF.

On this clonotype itself: The conserved closing phenylalanine or tryptophan is absent in this CDR3, likely reflecting a read error. The rearrangement joins TRBV28 to TRBJ1-2, with D possibly being TRBD1 (6 bases). The germline CDR1 and CDR2 sequences are MDHEN and SYDVKM. Trimming shortened V by 5 bases and J by 0 bases, and 13 bases separated the two germline ends. The CDR3 spans 15 residues. CDR3 in amino acids: CASSISEGANYGYTL. In nucleotides, the CDR3 is TGTGCCAGCAGTATTTCTGAGGGGGCTAACTATGGCTACACCCTC.

The chain recombines TRBV14 with TRBJ2-3; D is possibly TRBD2 (6 bases). CDR1 is SGHDN and CDR2 is FVKESK in the germline V gene. CDR3 length: 17 amino acids. Trimming took off 4 bases at V and 2 bases at J, with 19 bases between the two ends. CDR3 DNA: TGTGCCAGCAGCCCGCCTTGGGGGGACCCCCTCACAGATACGCAGTATTTT. Translating it yields CASSPPWGDPLTDTQYF. Complete variable domain (other parts from reference TRBV14 and TRBJ2-3): EAGVTQFPSHSVIEKGQTVTLRCDPISGHDNLYWYRRVMGKEIKFLLHFVKESKQDESGMPNNRFLAERTGGTYSTLKVQPAELEDSGVYFCASSPPWGDPLTDTQYFGPGTRLTVL.

The J gene is TRBJ2-7, the V gene TRBV14; D uncertain. Germline-derived CDR1 and CDR2 are SGHDN and FVKESK. CDR3 size: 11 residues. With 6 bases removed from V and 9 bases from J, the gap between germline ends came to 12 bases. The CDR3 loop reads CASRNLLRQYF. The CDR3 DNA reads as TGTGCCAGCAGGAATTTGTTGCGGCAGTACTTC.

This clonotype turned up a few times. V and J are TRBV20-1 and TRBJ2-5; a possible D gene is TRBD1 (6 bases). CDR1 and CDR2 from the germline V gene are DFQATT and SNEGSKA (reference sequence). Between the trimmed V and J ends, which lost 1 base and 4 bases, there was a span of 16 bases. The CDR3 is 15 amino acids. The CDR3 loop reads CSARAFRTELETQYF. CDR3 in DNA: TGCAGTGCTAGAGCCTTCAGGACAGAGTTAGAGACCCAGTACTTC.

This clonotype was counted between two and nine times. CDR3 nucleotides: TGTGCCAGCAGTTACTCCTACGGGATCTTTTTCTTC. Protein: CASSYSYGIFFF. This chain connects TRBV6-2 or TRBV6-3 to TRBJ2-1; possibly TRBD2 for D (5 bases). The CDR3 length is 12 residues. The V and J ends lost 0 bases and 16 bases respectively, with 13 bases between them. CDR1 is MNHEY and CDR2 is SVGEGT in the germline V gene.

Details on this clonotype: One end of the junction is discordant with germline, which a read error may explain. The V call is TRBV29-1, the J call TRBJ1-1; no definite D call. The CDR3 extends over 14 amino acids. The V gene's germline CDR1 is SQVTM and CDR2 ANQGSEA. The CDR3 sequence is CSAHSRLLDTGAFF. The DNA of the CDR3 is TGCAGCGCACACTCCCGCCTCCTTGACACTGGAGCTTTCTTT. The entire variable domain, with the rest obtained from reference TRBV29-1 and TRBJ1-1, is as follows: SAVISQKPSRDICQRGTSLTIQCQVDSQVTMMFWYRQQPGQSLTLIATANQGSEATYESGFVIDKFPISRPNLTFSTLTVSNMSPEDSSIYLCSAHSRLLDTGAFFGQGTRLTVV.

This clonotype was observed a handful of times. CDR3 loop: CVNLPGAGGTDTQYF. CDR3 nucleotide sequence: TGTGTCAACCTCCCAGGGGCGGGGGGGACAGATACGCAGTATTTT. V usage is TRBV12-3 or TRBV12-4 and J usage is TRBJ2-3; the match to TRBD2 covers 9 bases. The CDR3 length is 15 residues.